This TCR beta chain was captured by sequencing in a study of T cell repertoires in cytomegalovirus infection. The overall study: Recently identified HLA-C-restricted and well-studied HLA-B-restricted CMV epitopes were used. Public TCR beta signatures indicated both CMV infection and matching HLA type.

Regarding the study as a whole: Clonotype analysis showed dominance of the ex vivo response by HLA-C-restricted CMV-specific TCR beta clonotypes. The cumulative frequency of public TCR beta families identified carriers of CMV plus the relevant HLA.

Germline V lookup: CDR1 MNHNY, CDR2 SVGAGI (reference sequence). V lost 5 bases to trimming and J lost 7 bases, with 17 bases between them. The CDR3 extends over 14 amino acids. Comments on this clonotype: What it binds is unknown.

TCRdb re-analysed the reads in MiXCR, keeping a single row per CDR3 protein. This sample has around 78,000 distinct CDR3 sequences, with roughly 40% found just once. The V gene is TRBV6-6, the J gene TRBJ1-2, with D perhaps TRBD1 (5 bases). Sequencing was performed on CD8+ T cells from cultured PBMCs, taken from culture after CMV antigen stimulation. This TCR derives from a human donor in good health (CMV status not recorded). Some clones in this sample may be carry-over from other donors' samples. This CDR3 reads CASSLDVGVSGYTF. The CDR3 DNA reads as TGTGCCAGCAGTCTCGACGTGGGGGTCTCTGGCTACACCTTC.